This is a list of T cell receptor beta chains from one sample in a study of OX40 agonist ivuxolimab in advanced cancers. Libraries were prepared by immunoSEQ multiplex PCR; TCRdb keeps only in-frame clonotypes and omits some of them. This sample has around 20,000 clones; around 82% occur once, and the top ten carry 9.5%. The material was CD4+ or CD8+ T cells sorted from blood, obtained in a trial of the OX40 agonist ivuxolimab. These receptors were collected from an adult with an advanced solid tumor such as melanoma, head and neck, liver or kidney cancer. The CDR3 runs from the conserved cysteine through the conserved F or W. The D gene is left open where the match is weak. A clone size is listed for some rows: how often the clone was seen (once, few, many), or a class if it is expanded.

abundance,d_gene,len,v_gene,j_gene,CDR3nt,CDR3aa
-,-,15,TRBV4-1,TRBJ1-2,TGCGCCAGCAGCCAAGATGCCCGGGGACCCTATGGCTACACCTTC,CASSQDARGPYGYTF
-,-,13,TRBV6-6,TRBJ1-5,TGTGCCAGCAGTTACTTGGGAACTCAGCCCCAGCATTTT,CASSYLGTQPQHF
few,-,18,TRBV7-6,TRBJ2-3,TGTGCCAGCAGCATCTGGGGGAGGGGGCAAGGAAGCACAGATACGCAGTATTTT,CASSIWGRGQGSTDTQYF
-,TRBD1,16,TRBV23-1,TRBJ2-3,TGCGCCAGCAGTCTCCGACAGGGGACTCCCACAGATACGCAGTATTTT,CASSLRQGTPTDTQYF
-,TRBD1,14,TRBV10-3,TRBJ2-7,TGTGCCATCACGACCGGGACAGTATCCTACGAGCAGTACTTC,CAITTGTVSYEQYF
-,-,15,TRBV19,TRBJ1-2,TGTGCCAGTAGTATTCCCCGGGTGGCAGACTATGGCTACACCTTC,CASSIPRVADYGYTF
medium-sized,-,12,TRBV6-6,TRBJ1-2,TGTGCCGGACAAAACAGGGCAAAGGGCTACACCTTC,CAGQNRAKGYTF
-,-,15,TRBV2,TRBJ2-1,TGTGCCAGCAGTGAAGCCCCGGGGGCTTACAATGAGCAGTTCTTC,CASSEAPGAYNEQFF
-,-,16,TRBV2,TRBJ1-6,TGTGCCAGCAGTGAAACCCTGGGGAGTGTCAATTCACCCCTCCACTTT,CASSETLGSVNSPLHF
-,-,12,TRBV18,TRBJ1-1,TGTGCCAGCTCACGAGTGAACACTGAAGCTTTCTTT,CASSRVNTEAFF
-,-,16,TRBV9,TRBJ1-5,TGTGCCAGCAGCGTAGGTGGCGGGACGGGGGGGCAGCCCCAGCATTTT,CASSVGGGTGGQPQHF
once,TRBD2,15,TRBV11-1,TRBJ2-1,TGTGCCAGCAGGGACCTAGCGGGGGGTGACAATGAGCAGTTCTTC,CASRDLAGGDNEQFF
-,-,15,TRBV7-1,TRBJ2-5,TGTGCCAGCAGCCTTGTTGGGGCCGGGCAAGAGACCCAGTACTTC,CASSLVGAGQETQYF
-,-,14,TRBV18,TRBJ2-7,TGTGCCAGCTCACCACTCGCCAGTTCCTACGAGCAGTACTTC,CASSPLASSYEQYF
-,-,13,TRBV5-1,TRBJ1-2,TGCGCCAGCAGCCCCCAGGGTTCGGGCGGCTACACCTTC,CASSPQGSGGYTF
-,-,14,TRBV2,TRBJ1-4,TGTGCCAGCAAGGGAAGCCCTGAAAATGAAAAACTGTTTTTT,CASKGSPENEKLFF